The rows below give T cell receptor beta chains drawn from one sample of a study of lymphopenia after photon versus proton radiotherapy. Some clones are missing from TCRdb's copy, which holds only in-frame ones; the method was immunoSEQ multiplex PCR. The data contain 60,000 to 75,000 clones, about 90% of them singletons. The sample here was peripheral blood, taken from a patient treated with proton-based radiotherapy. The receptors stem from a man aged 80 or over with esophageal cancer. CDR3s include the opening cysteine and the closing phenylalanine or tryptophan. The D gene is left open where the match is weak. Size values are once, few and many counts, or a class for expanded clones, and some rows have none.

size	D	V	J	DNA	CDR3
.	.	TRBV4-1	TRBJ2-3	TGCACCAGCACCCGAGCCCCACAGGGGAGGACAGATACGCAGTATTTT	CTSTRAPQGRTDTQYF
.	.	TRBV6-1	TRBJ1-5	TGTGCCAGCAGGGGGACAAGGAATAGCAATCAGCCCCAGCATTTT	CASRGTRNSNQPQHF
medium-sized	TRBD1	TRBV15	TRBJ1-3	TGTGCCACCGGACAGGGGTCCGGAAACACCATATATTTT	CATGQGSGNTIYF
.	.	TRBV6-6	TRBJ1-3	TGTGCCAGCAGTGGAGTTGCTGGAAACACCATATATTTT	CASSGVAGNTIYF
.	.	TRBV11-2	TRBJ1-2	TGTGCCAGCAGCTTCCGAGAGGTGCAAGACTATGGCTACACCTTC	CASSFREVQDYGYTF
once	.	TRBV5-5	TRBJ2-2	TGTGCCAGCGGGCGGCAGGGGAACACCGGGGAGCTGTTTTTT	CASGRQGNTGELFF
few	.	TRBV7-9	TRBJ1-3	TGTGCCAGCAGCGCCGCAGGGCCAAACACCATATATTTT	CASSAAGPNTIYF
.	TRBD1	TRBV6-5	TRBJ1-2	TGTGCCAGCAGTTACGTTAGGACAGGGGGAGGCTATGGCTACACCTTC	CASSYVRTGGGYGYTF
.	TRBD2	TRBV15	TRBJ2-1	TGTGCCACCAGCGGGCAGACTAGCTTAGTCTACAATGAGCAGTTCTTC	CATSGQTSLVYNEQFF
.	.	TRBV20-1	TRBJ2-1	TGCAGTGCTAGAGATATACCTGAGCAGTTCTTC	CSARDIPEQFF
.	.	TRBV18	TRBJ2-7	TGTGCCAGCTCACCCCCCCCACAGGGTAACTACGAGCAGTACTTC	CASSPPPQGNYEQYF
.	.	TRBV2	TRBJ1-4	TGTGCCAGCAGTGAACAGGGTTGGGGTGAAAAACTGTTTTTT	CASSEQGWGEKLFF
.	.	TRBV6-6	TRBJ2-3	TGTGCCAGCAAAAGCACTGGGACTTCAGGTACGCAGTATTTT	CASKSTGTSGTQYF
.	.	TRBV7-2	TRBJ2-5	TGTGCCAGCAGCTTAATGGCGCTACAAGAGACCCAGTACTTC	CASSLMALQETQYF
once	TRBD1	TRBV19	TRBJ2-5	TGTGCCAGTAGTCCTGGACAGGGGGCTTGGGAGACCCAGTACTTC	CASSPGQGAWETQYF
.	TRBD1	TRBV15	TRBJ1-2	TGTGCCACCAGCAGAGACGCCGGGACAGGGACATTGGGCTATGGCTACACCTTC	CATSRDAGTGTLGYGYTF
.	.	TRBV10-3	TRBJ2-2	TGTGCCATCAGTGAGCCGAATGGGATTACGAACACCGGGGAGCTGTTTTTT	CAISEPNGITNTGELFF
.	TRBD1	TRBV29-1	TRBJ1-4	TGCAGCGTTGGGGACAGGGCAACTAATGAAAAACTGTTTTTT	CSVGDRATNEKLFF
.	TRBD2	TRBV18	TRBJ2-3	TGTGCCAGCTCACCACCGACTAGCGGGAAAGATACGCAGTATTTT	CASSPPTSGKDTQYF
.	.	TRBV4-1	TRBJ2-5	TGCGCCAGCAGCCAAGACCCGACAGCGACAGAGACCCAGTACTTC	CASSQDPTATETQYF
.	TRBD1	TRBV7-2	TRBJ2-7	TGTGCCAGCAGCTTAGCGCTTGGACAGGGGGCTTCCTACGAGCAGTACTTC	CASSLALGQGASYEQYF
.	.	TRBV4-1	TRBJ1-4	TGCGCCAGCAGCCAAGTTATGGTTGAAAAACTGTTTTTT	CASSQVMVEKLFF
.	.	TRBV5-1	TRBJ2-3	TGCGCCAGCTCCCGGACTCAAAGCACAGATACGCAGTATTTT	CASSRTQSTDTQYF
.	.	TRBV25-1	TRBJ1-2	TGTGCCAGCAGTGAATACCACGGCAACTATGGCTACACCTTC	CASSEYHGNYGYTF
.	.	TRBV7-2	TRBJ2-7	TGTGCCAGCAGCCTGACAGGCTACGAGCAGTACTTC	CASSLTGYEQYF
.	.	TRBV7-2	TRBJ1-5	TGTGCCAGCAGCGCGGATAGCAATCAGCCCCAGCATTTT	CASSADSNQPQHF
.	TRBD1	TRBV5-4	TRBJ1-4	TGTGCCAGCAGCCCCGGACAGGGGGTATCTAATGAAAAACTGTTTTTT	CASSPGQGVSNEKLFF
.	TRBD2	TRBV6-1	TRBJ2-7	TGTGCCAGCAGGGGAGCGGGGGGGTACGAGCAGTACTTC	CASRGAGGYEQYF
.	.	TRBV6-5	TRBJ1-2	TGTGCCAGCAGGCAGTCGAAGGGCTATGGCTACACCTTC	CASRQSKGYGYTF
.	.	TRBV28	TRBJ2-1	TGTGCCAGCAGTTTATTGGGGACGGGGCCTAGCTCCTACAATGAGCAGTTCTTC	CASSLLGTGPSSYNEQFF
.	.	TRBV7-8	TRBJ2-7	TGTGCCAGCAGTCGGGGAGTCGAGCAGTACTTC	CASSRGVEQYF
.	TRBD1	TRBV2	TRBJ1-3	TGTGCCAGCAGGGACAGGGGAAACACCATATATTTT	CASRDRGNTIYF
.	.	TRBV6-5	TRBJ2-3	TGTGCCAGCAGTTACAGAGGACTCACGGGTGCAGATACGCAGTATTTT	CASSYRGLTGADTQYF
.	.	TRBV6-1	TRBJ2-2	TGTGCCAGCAGTCCCAATCTCTTGAACACCGGGGAGCTGTTTTTT	CASSPNLLNTGELFF
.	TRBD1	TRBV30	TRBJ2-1	TGTGCCTGGACGACCGGGACAGGAAACAATGAGCAGTTCTTC	CAWTTGTGNNEQFF
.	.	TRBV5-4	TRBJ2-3	TGTGCCAGCAGCTCCCCCGCCCGGGATCTCACAGATACGCAGTATTTT	CASSSPARDLTDTQYF
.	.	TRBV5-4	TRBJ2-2	TGTGCCAGCAGCCCAGCCGGGTGGGTCGGGGAGCTGTTTTTT	CASSPAGWVGELFF
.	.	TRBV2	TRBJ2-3	TGTGCCAGCAAACAAGTAGGGACAGATACGCAGTATTTT	CASKQVGTDTQYF
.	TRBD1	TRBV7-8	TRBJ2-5	TGTGCCAGCAGCAGAACCGGGACAGGGGAAGAGACCCAGTACTTC	CASSRTGTGEETQYF
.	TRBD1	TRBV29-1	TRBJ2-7	TGCAGCGTCCAATCCCAGGGGGCCTACGAGCAGTACTTC	CSVQSQGAYEQYF
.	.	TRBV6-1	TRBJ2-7	TGTGCCAGCAGTGAAGCAGGGAGCGAAACCTACGAGCAGTACTTC	CASSEAGSETYEQYF
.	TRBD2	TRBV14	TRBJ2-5	TGTGCCAGCAGCAACCGGGAGGGAGAGACCCAGTACTTC	CASSNREGETQYF
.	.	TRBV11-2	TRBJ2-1	TGTGCCAGCAGCTTAGAGGTCACAAACAATGAGCAGTTCTTC	CASSLEVTNNEQFF
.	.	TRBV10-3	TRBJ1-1	TGTGCCACCCACGGGATGGGGCAGAACACTGAAGCTTTCTTT	CATHGMGQNTEAFF
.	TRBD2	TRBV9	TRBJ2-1	TGTGCCAGCAGCGTGGGACTAGCGGGGAACTCCTACAATGAGCAGTTCTTC	CASSVGLAGNSYNEQFF